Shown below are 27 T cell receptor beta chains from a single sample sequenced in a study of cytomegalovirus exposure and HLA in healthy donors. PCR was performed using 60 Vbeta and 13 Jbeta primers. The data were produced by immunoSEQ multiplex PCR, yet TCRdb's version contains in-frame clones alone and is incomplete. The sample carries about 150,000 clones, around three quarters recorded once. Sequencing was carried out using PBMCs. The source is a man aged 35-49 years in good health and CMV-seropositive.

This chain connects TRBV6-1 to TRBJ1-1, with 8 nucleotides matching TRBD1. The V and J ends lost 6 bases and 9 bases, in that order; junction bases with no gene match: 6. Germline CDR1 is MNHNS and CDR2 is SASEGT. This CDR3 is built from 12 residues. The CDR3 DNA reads TGTGCCAGCAGCGTAGACAGGGGCAAAGCTTTCTTT. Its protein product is CASSVDRGKAFF.

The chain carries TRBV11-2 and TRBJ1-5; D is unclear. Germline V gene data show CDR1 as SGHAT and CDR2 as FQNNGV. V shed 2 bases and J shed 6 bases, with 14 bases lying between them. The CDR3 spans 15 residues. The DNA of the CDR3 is TGTGCCAGCAGCTTACGGCCAGCTAAGCGTCAGCCCCAGCATTTT. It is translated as CASSLRPAKRQPQHF.

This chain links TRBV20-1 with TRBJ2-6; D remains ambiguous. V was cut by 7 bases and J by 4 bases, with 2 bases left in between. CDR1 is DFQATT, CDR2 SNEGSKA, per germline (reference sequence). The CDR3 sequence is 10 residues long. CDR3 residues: CSVGANVLTF. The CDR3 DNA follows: TGCAGTGTAGGGGCCAACGTCCTGACTTTC.

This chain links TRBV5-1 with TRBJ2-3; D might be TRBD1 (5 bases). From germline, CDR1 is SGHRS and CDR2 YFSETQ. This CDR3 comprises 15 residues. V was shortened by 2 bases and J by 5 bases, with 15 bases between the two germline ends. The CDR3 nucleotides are TGCGCCAGCAGCTTAGGGGTTCAGCGAGAAGATACGCAGTATTTT. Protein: CASSLGVQREDTQYF.

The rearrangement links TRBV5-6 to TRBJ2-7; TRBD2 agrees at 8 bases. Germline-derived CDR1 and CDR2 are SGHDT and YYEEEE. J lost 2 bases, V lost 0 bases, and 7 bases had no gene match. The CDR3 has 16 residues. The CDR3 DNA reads TGTGCCAGCAGCTTGGGCCGGGGGGGCGTCACCTACGAGCAGTACTTC. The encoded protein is CASSLGRGGVTYEQYF.

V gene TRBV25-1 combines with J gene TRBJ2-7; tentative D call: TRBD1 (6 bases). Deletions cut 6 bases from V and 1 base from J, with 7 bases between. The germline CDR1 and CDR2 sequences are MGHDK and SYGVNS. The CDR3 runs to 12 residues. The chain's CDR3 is CASSGTSYEQYF. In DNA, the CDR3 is TGTGCCAGCAGCGGGACATCCTACGAGCAGTACTTC.

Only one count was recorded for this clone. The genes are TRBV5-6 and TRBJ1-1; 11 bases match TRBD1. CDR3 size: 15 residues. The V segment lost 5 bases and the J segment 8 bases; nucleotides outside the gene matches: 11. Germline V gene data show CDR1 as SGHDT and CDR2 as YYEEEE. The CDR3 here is CASSYYRDRGSEAFF. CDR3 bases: TGTGCCAGCAGTTATTACCGGGACAGGGGGTCCGAAGCTTTCTTT. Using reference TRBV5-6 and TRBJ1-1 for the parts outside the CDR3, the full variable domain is DAGVTQSPTHLIKTRGQQVTLRCSPKSGHDTVSWYQQALGQGPQFIFQYYEEEERQRGNFPDRFSGHQFPNYSSELNVNALLLGDSALYLCASSYYRDRGSEAFFGQGTRLTVV.

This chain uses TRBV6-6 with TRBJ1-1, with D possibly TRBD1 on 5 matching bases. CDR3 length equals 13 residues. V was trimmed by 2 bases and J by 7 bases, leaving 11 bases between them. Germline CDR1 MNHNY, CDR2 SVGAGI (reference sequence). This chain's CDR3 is CASSYTDRNEAFF. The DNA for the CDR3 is TGTGCCAGCAGTTACACCGACAGAAATGAAGCTTTCTTT.

The CDR3 DNA follows: TGTGCCAGCAGCTCTTTAAGCGGGAGGCAATACTACGAGCAGTACTTC. This codes for CASSSLSGRQYYEQYF. The V and J genes are TRBV5-6 and TRBJ2-7, with 9 bases that match TRBD2. Per the germline V gene, CDR1 is SGHDT and CDR2 is YYEEEE. V lost 3 bases to trimming and J lost 3 bases; unmatched junction nucleotides: 10. This CDR3 region has 16 residues.

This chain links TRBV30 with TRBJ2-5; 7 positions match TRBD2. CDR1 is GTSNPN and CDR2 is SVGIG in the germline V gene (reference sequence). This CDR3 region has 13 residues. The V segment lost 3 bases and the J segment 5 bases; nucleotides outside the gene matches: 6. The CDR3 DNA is TGTGCCTGGAGCCTAGGGGAGGGGGAGACCCAGTACTTC. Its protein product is CAWSLGEGETQYF.

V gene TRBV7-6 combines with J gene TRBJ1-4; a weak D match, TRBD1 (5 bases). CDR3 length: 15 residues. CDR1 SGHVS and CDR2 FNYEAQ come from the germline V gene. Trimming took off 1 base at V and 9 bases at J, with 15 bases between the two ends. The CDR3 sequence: CASSLGGSQDQKLFF. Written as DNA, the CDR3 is TGTGCCAGCAGCTTAGGGGGCTCTCAGGATCAAAAACTGTTTTTT.

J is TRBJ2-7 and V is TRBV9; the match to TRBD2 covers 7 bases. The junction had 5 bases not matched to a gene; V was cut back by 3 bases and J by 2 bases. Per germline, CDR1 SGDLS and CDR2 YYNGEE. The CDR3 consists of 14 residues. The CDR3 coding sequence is TGTGCCAGCAGCGCAGGACTAGAACCCTACGAGCAGTACTTC. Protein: CASSAGLEPYEQYF.

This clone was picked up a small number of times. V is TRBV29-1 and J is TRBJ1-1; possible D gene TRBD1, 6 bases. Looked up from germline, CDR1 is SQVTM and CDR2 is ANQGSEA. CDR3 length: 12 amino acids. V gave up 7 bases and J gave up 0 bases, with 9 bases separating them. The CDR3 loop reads CSAGEMNTEAFF. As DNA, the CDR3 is TGCAGCGCAGGGGAGATGAACACTGAAGCTTTCTTT.

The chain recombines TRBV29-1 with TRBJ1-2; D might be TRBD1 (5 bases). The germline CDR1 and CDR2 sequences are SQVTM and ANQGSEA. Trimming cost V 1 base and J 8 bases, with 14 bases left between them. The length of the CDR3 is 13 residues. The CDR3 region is CSVEGIPRTGYTF. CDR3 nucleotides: TGCAGCGTTGAAGGGATCCCTAGGACAGGCTACACCTTC.

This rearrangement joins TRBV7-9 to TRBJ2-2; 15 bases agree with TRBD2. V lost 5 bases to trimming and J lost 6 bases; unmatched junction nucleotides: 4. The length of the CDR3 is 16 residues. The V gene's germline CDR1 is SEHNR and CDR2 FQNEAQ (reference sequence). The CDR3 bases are TGTGCCAGCAGCAGAGGACTAGCGGGAGGGCCCGGGGAGCTGTTTTTT. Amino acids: CASSRGLAGGPGELFF.

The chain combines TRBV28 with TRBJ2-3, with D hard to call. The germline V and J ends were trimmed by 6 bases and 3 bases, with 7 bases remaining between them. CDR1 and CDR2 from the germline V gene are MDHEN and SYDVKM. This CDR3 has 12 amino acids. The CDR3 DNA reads TGTGCCAGCAGCTTGACTACAGATACGCAGTATTTT. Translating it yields CASSLTTDTQYF.

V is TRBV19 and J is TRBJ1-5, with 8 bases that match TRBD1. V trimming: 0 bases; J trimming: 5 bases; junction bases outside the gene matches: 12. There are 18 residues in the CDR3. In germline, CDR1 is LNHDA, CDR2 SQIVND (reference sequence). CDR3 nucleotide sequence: TGTGCCAGTAGTATAGATAATGTTGAGACAGGGGAGGATCAGCCCCAGCATTTT. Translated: CASSIDNVETGEDQPQHF.

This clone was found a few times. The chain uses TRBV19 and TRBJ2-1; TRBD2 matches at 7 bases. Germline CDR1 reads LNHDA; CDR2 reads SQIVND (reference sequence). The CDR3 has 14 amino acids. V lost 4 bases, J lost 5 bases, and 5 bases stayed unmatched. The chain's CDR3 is CASSTGTTDNEQFF. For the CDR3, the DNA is TGTGCCAGTAGTACCGGGACTACCGACAATGAGCAGTTCTTC.

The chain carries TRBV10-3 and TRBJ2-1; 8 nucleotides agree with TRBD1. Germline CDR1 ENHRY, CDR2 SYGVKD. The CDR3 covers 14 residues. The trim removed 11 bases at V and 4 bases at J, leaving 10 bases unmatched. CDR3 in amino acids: CAGSGTGLYNEQFF. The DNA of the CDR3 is TGTGCCGGCTCAGGGACAGGCCTTTACAATGAGCAGTTCTTC.

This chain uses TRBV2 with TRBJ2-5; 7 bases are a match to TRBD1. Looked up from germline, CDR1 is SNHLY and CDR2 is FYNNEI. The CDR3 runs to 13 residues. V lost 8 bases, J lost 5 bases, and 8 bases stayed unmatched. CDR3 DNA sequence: TGTGCCAGCCTCACAGGGGAGTTCGAGACCCAGTACTTC. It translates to CASLTGEFETQYF.

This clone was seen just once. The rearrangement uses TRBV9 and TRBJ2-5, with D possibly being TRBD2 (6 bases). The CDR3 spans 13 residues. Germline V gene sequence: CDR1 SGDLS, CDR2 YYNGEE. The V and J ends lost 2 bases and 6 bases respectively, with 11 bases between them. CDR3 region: CASSVTGGKTQYF. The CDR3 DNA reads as TGTGCCAGCAGCGTGACGGGCGGGAAGACCCAGTACTTC.

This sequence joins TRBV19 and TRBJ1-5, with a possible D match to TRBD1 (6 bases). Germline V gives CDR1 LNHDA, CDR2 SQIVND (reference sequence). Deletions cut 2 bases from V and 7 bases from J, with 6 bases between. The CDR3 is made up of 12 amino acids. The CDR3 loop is CASSIQGQPQHF. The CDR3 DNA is TGTGCCAGTAGTATACAGGGGCAGCCCCAGCATTTT.

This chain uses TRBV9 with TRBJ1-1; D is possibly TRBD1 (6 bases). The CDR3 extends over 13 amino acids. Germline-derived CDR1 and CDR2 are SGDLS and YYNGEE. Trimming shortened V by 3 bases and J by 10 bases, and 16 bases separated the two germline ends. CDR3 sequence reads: CASSDLGQSRAFF. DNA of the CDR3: TGTGCCAGCAGCGACCTCGGACAGTCTCGAGCTTTCTTT.

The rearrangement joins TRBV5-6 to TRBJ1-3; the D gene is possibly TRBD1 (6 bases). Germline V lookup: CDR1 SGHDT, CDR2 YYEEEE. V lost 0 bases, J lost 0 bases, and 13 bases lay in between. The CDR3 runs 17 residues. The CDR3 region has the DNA TGTGCCAGCAGCTTGGTTGCAGGGGCGAGCTCTGGAAACACCATATATTTT. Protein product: CASSLVAGASSGNTIYF. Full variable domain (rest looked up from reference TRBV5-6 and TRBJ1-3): DAGVTQSPTHLIKTRGQQVTLRCSPKSGHDTVSWYQQALGQGPQFIFQYYEEEERQRGNFPDRFSGHQFPNYSSELNVNALLLGDSALYLCASSLVAGASSGNTIYFGEGSWLTVV.

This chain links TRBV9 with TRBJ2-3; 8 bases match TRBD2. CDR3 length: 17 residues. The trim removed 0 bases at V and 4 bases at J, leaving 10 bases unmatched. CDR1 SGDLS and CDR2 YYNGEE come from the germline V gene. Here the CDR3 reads CASSVAQAGGMSDTQYF. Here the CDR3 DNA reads TGTGCCAGCAGCGTAGCCCAGGCGGGAGGTATGTCAGATACGCAGTATTTT.

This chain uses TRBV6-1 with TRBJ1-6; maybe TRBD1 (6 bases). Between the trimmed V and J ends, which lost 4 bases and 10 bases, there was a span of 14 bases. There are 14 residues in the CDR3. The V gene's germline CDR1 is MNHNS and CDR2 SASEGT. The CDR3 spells CASSAQGLESPLHF. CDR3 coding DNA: TGTGCCAGCAGTGCCCAGGGGTTAGAATCACCCCTCCACTTT.

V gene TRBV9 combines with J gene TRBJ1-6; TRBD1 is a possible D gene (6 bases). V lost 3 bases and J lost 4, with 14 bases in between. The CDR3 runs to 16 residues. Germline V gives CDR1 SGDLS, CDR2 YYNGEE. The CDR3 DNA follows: TGTGCCAGCAGCGGCAATACAGGGATTTATAATTCACCCCTCCACTTT. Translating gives CASSGNTGIYNSPLHF. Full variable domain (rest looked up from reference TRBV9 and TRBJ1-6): DSGVTQTPKHLITATGQRVTLRCSPRSGDLSVYWYQQSLDQGLQFLIQYYNGEERAKGNILERFSAQQFPDLHSELNLSSLELGDSALYFCASSGNTGIYNSPLHFGNGTRLTVT.